Listed here are 20 T cell receptor beta chains from one sample, sequenced in a study of blood T cell repertoires in COVID-19. Libraries were prepared by immunoSEQ multiplex PCR; TCRdb keeps only in-frame clonotypes and omits some of them. The sample carries roughly 240,000 clones, 82% recorded once. Sample: peripheral blood. Receptor source: a woman of 80 years or more with acute or convalescent COVID-19.

The chain employs TRBV3-1 (or the pseudogene TRBV3-2) and TRBJ2-5; 9 positions match TRBD2. This CDR3 comprises 15 residues. V lost 4 bases and J lost 5; bases outside the gene matches: 8. CDR1 is LGHDT and CDR2 is YNNKEL in the germline V gene (reference sequence). The CDR3 DNA reads TGTGCCAGCAGCCCAGCGGGAGGTGTATGGGAGACCCAGTACTTC. Translating it yields CASSPAGGVWETQYF.

This chain joins TRBV7-2 and TRBJ1-3; perhaps TRBD1 as D (6 bases). From germline, CDR1 is SGHTA and CDR2 FQGNSA. The CDR3 is 15 residues long. Trimming removed 2 bases at V and 0 bases at J, with 8 bases between. CDR3 in DNA: TGTGCCAGCAGCTTAAGCAGGGGCTCTGGAAACACCATATATTTT. Protein sequence: CASSLSRGSGNTIYF. Filled out from reference TRBV7-2 and TRBJ1-3, the complete variable domain reads GAGVSQSPSNKVTEKGKDVELRCDPISGHTALYWYRQSLGQGLEFLIYFQGNSAPDKSGLPSDRFSAERTGGSVSTLTIQRTQQEDSAVYLCASSLSRGSGNTIYFGEGSWLTVV.

This clone was detected only a few times. The same CDR3 can be traced to other DNA sequences in this sample. The chain employs TRBV2 and TRBJ1-1; TRBD1 matches at 7 bases. This CDR3 is built from 13 residues. In germline, CDR1 is SNHLY, CDR2 FYNNEI. The V segment lost 6 bases and the J segment 1 base; nucleotides outside the gene matches: 2. The CDR3 coding sequence is TGTGCCAGCAGCCGACAGGGGAACACTGAAGCTTTCTTT. Amino acids: CASSRQGNTEAFF.

This chain connects TRBV5-4 to TRBJ1-6, with 8 bases lining up with TRBD1. CDR1 and CDR2 from the germline V gene are SGHNT and YYREEE (reference sequence). The V gene end was trimmed by 4 bases and the J gene end by 9 bases; junction bases not matched to a gene: 6. CDR3 length equals 14 residues. Here the CDR3 reads CASSPGQGASPLHF. Here the CDR3 DNA reads TGTGCCAGCAGCCCGGGGCAGGGGGCTTCACCCCTCCACTTT.

This clone was seen more than once but under ten times. This chain connects TRBV7-2 to TRBJ1-2, with 10 bases fitting TRBD1. This CDR3 contains 17 residues. The V gene end was trimmed by 3 bases and the J gene end by 5 bases; junction bases not matched to a gene: 12. Per the germline V gene, CDR1 is SGHTA and CDR2 is FQGNSA. CDR3 loop: CASSLEAPGQGFYGYTF. The CDR3 DNA reads as TGTGCCAGCAGCTTGGAAGCTCCGGGACAGGGGTTTTATGGCTACACCTTC.

The V call is TRBV7-9, the J call TRBJ1-5; D possibly corresponds to TRBD1 (6 bases). Germline V gene lookup returns CDR1 SEHNR and CDR2 FQNEAQ (reference sequence). Trimming left V 1 base short and J 4 bases short, with 17 bases between. The CDR3 loop spans 17 amino acids. The CDR3 reads CASSLDGAGAANQPQHF. The CDR3 DNA reads as TGTGCCAGCAGCTTAGATGGGGCAGGGGCCGCGAATCAGCCCCAGCATTTT.

This chain links TRBV5-1 with TRBJ1-1; no clear D gene. Trimming left V 0 bases short and J 0 bases short, with 15 bases between. Germline CDR1 reads SGHRS; CDR2 reads YFSETQ. The CDR3 contains 17 residues. CDR3 sequence: CASSLELPAGVNTEAFF. The CDR3 DNA reads TGCGCCAGCAGCTTGGAGCTTCCGGCGGGTGTGAACACTGAAGCTTTCTTT.

The genes are TRBV18 and TRBJ1-3; a weak D match, TRBD1 (6 bases). Between the trimmed V and J ends, which lost 6 bases and 3 bases, there was a span of 12 bases. CDR3 length equals 14 residues. Per the germline V gene, CDR1 is KGHSH and CDR2 is LQKENI. CDR3 nucleotides: TGTGCCAGCTCCCAACAGGGCCTTGGAAACACCATATATTTT. It encodes CASSQQGLGNTIYF.

This clone was observed a handful of times. The J gene is TRBJ1-1, the V gene TRBV6-1; D remains unclear. The CDR3 contains 15 residues. V lost 0 bases and J 0 bases, leaving 8 bases between the germline ends. Per germline, CDR1 MNHNS and CDR2 SASEGT. The CDR3: CASSEASQMNTEAFF. The CDR3 nucleotides read TGTGCCAGCAGTGAAGCGTCCCAGATGAACACTGAAGCTTTCTTT.

The rearrangement links TRBV18 to TRBJ1-1; TRBD1 agrees at 7 bases. Germline assignment: CDR1 KGHSH and CDR2 LQKENI. J lost 3 bases, V lost 1 base, and 5 bases had no gene match. The CDR3 covers 15 residues. This CDR3 is CASSPRTGGDTEAFF. The DNA for the CDR3 is TGTGCCAGCTCACCACGGACAGGTGGAGACACTGAAGCTTTCTTT.

V gene TRBV18 combines with J gene TRBJ1-5; TRBD1 agrees at 7 bases. Trimming at V came to 3 bases and at J to 2 bases, leaving 13 bases not matched to a gene. This CDR3 spans 18 amino acids. Germline lookup yields CDR1 KGHSH and CDR2 LQKENI. This chain's CDR3 is CASSPRQGEGSGNQPQHF. The DNA of the CDR3 is TGTGCCAGCTCACCCCGACAGGGTGAGGGTTCGGGCAATCAGCCCCAGCATTTT.

The chain is built from TRBV7-3 and TRBJ2-1; 13 positions match TRBD2. This CDR3 is 15 amino acids long. In germline, CDR1 is SGHTA, CDR2 FQGTGA. J was trimmed by 7 bases and V by 5 bases; bases with no gene match: 5. The CDR3 region has the DNA TGTGCCAGCAGCGGACTAGCGGGGGCCATTAATGAGCAGTTCTTC. Its translation: CASSGLAGAINEQFF.

The rearrangement uses TRBV4-2 and TRBJ2-5, with a weak D call TRBD2 (5 bases). The CDR3 loop spans 17 amino acids. The germline V gene encodes CDR1 LGHNA and CDR2 YNFKEQ. V dropped 0 bases and J dropped 1 base, with 15 bases sitting between them. The CDR3 bases are TGTGCCAGCAGCCAAGATCTTTTGGCGGGCCCCCAAGAGACCCAGTACTTC. This codes for CASSQDLLAGPQETQYF.

The rearrangement uses TRBV7-3 and TRBJ2-1; D is unclear. The ends were cut back, 2 bases at V and 6 bases at J, with 17 bases in the middle. Germline CDR1 reads SGHTA; CDR2 reads FQGTGA. The CDR3 length is 16 residues. CDR3 loop: CASSLLPSSQRNEQFF. The DNA of the CDR3 is TGTGCCAGCAGCTTACTCCCTAGTAGTCAGCGCAATGAGCAGTTCTTC.

This rearrangement joins TRBV5-4 to TRBJ1-5; D ambiguous. The CDR3 is 13 residues long. Germline loops: CDR1 SGHNT, CDR2 YYREEE (reference sequence). V shed 4 bases and J shed 5 bases, with 10 bases lying between them. Written as DNA, the CDR3 is TGTGCCAGCAGCGCGGGTCTAGATCAGCCCCAGCATTTT. This sequence encodes CASSAGLDQPQHF.

The V and J genes are TRBV6-2 or TRBV6-3 and TRBJ2-1; no reliable D call. Trimming pared 2 bases from V and 4 bases from J, leaving 12 bases between. Per germline, CDR1 MNHEY and CDR2 SVGEGT. This CDR3 spans 15 amino acids. The CDR3 here is CASSYRSSPYNEQFF. Here the CDR3 DNA reads TGTGCCAGCAGTTACCGGTCGTCCCCGTACAATGAGCAGTTCTTC.

This chain joins TRBV4-1 and TRBJ2-5; 10 bases are shared with TRBD1. J was trimmed by 4 bases and V by 4 bases; bases with no gene match: 9. The CDR3 has 16 amino acids. Germline lookup yields CDR1 MGHRA and CDR2 YSYEKL. CDR3 coding DNA: TGCGCCAGCAGCCCCAGACCGACAGGGGGCGCAGAGACCCAGTACTTC. Translating it yields CASSPRPTGGAETQYF.

The chain employs TRBV28 and TRBJ1-4; possible D gene TRBD1, 6 bases. Trimming removed 4 bases from V and 5 bases from J, with 11 bases in between. The germline CDR1 and CDR2 sequences are MDHEN and SYDVKM. The CDR3 consists of 14 residues. In DNA, the CDR3 is TGTGCCAGCAGTTCAGACAGGTCAAATGAAAAACTGTTTTTT. It specifies CASSSDRSNEKLFF.

This clone was recorded only once. This chain connects TRBV9 to TRBJ2-1; 12 nucleotides line up with TRBD2. V was clipped by 0 bases and J by 4 bases; unmatched bases: 11. This CDR3 contains 19 residues. Germline V gene lookup returns CDR1 SGDLS and CDR2 YYNGEE. The CDR3 region has the DNA TGTGCCAGCAGCGTAGAGGGACTACTAGCGGGGGGAGGTTACAATGAGCAGTTCTTC. Amino acids: CASSVEGLLAGGGYNEQFF.

This clone was seen just once. This chain links TRBV6-4 with TRBJ1-2, with TRBD1 as a possible D gene (5 bases). The germline V gene encodes CDR1 MRHNA and CDR2 SNTAGT. Trimming took 0 bases from V and 1 from J, leaving 21 bases between them. The CDR3 has 19 amino acids. CDR3 sequence reads: CASSDSQAGLPRGNYGYTF. CDR3 DNA sequence: TGTGCCAGCAGTGACTCCCAGGCAGGGTTGCCCCGAGGTAACTATGGCTACACCTTC.